This T cell receptor beta chain was captured in a study of blood T cell repertoires in COVID-19. Study background: PBMCs, B-cell-depleted T cells, or T cells provided the cDNA or gDNA that made up the material.

Sequenced by immunoSEQ multiplex PCR; TCRdb stores in-frame clones only, minus some. The table includes roughly 150,000 clones, 75% to 90% detected once. Germline-derived CDR1 and CDR2 are SNHLY and FYNNEI. The CDR3 runs to 10 residues. V shed 10 bases and J shed 6 bases, with 10 bases lying between them. The sample taken for sequencing was PBMCs or T cells enriched from blood (not recorded which). The chain joins TRBV2 to TRBJ2-7; no clear D gene. The receptor was derived from a woman aged 40 to 50 who had been exposed to COVID-19. CDR3 in amino acids: CATSGSEQYF. The CDR3 DNA sequence: TGTGCCACTTCAGGAAGCGAGCAGTACTTC.